This TCR beta chain was obtained from a study of cytomegalovirus exposure and HLA in healthy donors. In the study overall: The roughly 120 million unique TCR beta sequences, from about 180 million T cells, were found by an earlier analysis.

Both 60 Vbeta primers and 13 Jbeta primers went into the PCR. Clones were read by immunoSEQ multiplex PCR, and TCRdb kept only the in-frame ones, dropping some. There are a few hundred thousand clones in the sample; under 80% occur only once, and roughly 2% lies in the top ten. In germline, CDR1 is SGHRS, CDR2 YFSETQ. The CDR3 covers 14 residues. With 0 bases removed from V and 8 bases from J, the gap between germline ends came to 14 bases. Sequenced input: PBMCs. The sequence came from a woman aged 30 to 39 in good health and CMV-seronegative. The chain uses TRBV5-1 and TRBJ1-1; weak D call: TRBD1 (6 bases). The CDR3 sequence is CASSLGGGLYEAFF. Written as DNA, the CDR3 is TGCGCCAGCAGCTTGGGCGGGGGGCTCTACGAAGCTTTCTTT. The full variable domain, completed using reference TRBV5-1 and TRBJ1-1, is KAGVTQTPRYLIKTRGQQVTLSCSPISGHRSVSWYQQTPGQGLQFLFEYFSETQRNKGNFPGRFSGRQFSNSRSEMNVSTLELGDSALYLCASSLGGGLYEAFFGQGTRLTVV.